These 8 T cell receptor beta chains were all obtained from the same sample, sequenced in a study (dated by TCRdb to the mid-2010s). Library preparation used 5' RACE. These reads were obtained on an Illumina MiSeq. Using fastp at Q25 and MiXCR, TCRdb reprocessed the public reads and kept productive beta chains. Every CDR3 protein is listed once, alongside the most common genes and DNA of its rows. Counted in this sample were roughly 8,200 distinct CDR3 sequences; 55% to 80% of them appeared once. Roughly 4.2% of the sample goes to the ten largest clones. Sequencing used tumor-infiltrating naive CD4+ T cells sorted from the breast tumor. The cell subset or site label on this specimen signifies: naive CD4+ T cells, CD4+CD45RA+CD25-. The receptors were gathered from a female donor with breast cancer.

CDR3 DNA sequence: TGCGCCAGCAGCCAGCAGGGAAGGAAAGAGACCCAGTACTTC. It specifies CASSQQGRKETQYF. This rearrangement joins TRBV5-1 to TRBJ2-5; D is possibly TRBD1 (5 bases). The germline V and J ends were trimmed by 4 bases and 3 bases, with 13 bases remaining between them. The CDR3 covers 14 residues. Germline V gene sequence: CDR1 SGHRS, CDR2 YFSETQ.

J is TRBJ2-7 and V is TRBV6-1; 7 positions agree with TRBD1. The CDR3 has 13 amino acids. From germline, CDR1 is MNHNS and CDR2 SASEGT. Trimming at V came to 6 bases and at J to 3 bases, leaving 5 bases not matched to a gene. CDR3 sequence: CASRRGLNYEQYF. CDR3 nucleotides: TGTGCCAGCAGAAGGGGGCTTAACTACGAGCAGTACTTC.

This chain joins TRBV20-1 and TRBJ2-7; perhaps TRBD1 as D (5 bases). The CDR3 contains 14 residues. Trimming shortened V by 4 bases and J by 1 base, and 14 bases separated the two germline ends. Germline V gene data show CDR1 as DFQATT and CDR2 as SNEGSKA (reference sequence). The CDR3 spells CSATPIQGSYEQYF. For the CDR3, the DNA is TGCAGTGCTACCCCCATTCAGGGATCCTACGAGCAGTACTTC.

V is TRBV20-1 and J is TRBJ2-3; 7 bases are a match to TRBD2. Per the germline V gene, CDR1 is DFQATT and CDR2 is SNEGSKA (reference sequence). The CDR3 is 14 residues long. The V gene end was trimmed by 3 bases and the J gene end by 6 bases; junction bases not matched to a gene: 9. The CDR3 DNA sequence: TGCAGTGCTAGTGGGGAGGGTCTAGCCGATACGCAGTATTTT. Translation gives CSASGEGLADTQYF.

The CDR3 protein is CASSLASGGTDTQYF. The CDR3, as DNA: TGTGCCAGCAGTTTAGCTAGCGGGGGCACAGATACGCAGTATTTT. This chain connects TRBV12-3 or TRBV12-4 to TRBJ2-3; 8 bases agree with TRBD2. V was clipped by 0 bases and J by 1 base; unmatched bases: 0. This CDR3 has 15 residues.

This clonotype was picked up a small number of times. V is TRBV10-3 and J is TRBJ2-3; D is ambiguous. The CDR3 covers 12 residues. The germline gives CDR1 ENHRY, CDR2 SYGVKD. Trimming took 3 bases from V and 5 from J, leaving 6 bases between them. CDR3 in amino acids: CAISDAKDTQYF. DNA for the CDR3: TGTGCCATCAGTGATGCAAAAGATACGCAGTATTTT.

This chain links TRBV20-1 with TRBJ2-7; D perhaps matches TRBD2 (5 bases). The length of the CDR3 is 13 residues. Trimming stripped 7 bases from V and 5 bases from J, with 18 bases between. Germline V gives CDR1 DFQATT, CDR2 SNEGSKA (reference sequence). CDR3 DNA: TGCAGTGTTTCGAGCTACACCGGGGACGAGCAGTACTTC. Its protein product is CSVSSYTGDEQYF.

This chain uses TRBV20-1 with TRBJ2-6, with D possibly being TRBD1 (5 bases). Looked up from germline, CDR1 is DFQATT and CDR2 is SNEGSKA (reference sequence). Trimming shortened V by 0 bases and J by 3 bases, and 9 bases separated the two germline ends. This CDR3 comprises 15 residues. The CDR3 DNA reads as TGCAGTGCTAGAGAGCAGGGTCTTGGGGCCAACGTCCTGACTTTC. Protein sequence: CSAREQGLGANVLTF.